This TCR beta chain is from a study of neoadjuvant anti-PD-1 for oral cavity cancer. Across the whole study: Patients mostly received three to four biweekly nivolumab doses at 3 mg/kg before surgery.

Measured with immunoSEQ multiplex PCR; TCRdb has only the in-frame clones, and not every one. The repertoire consists of about 13,000 clones, with roughly 70% occurring once and the leading ten covering roughly 2.9%. Time point of the sample: after neoadjuvant nivolumab, at surgical resection. This CDR3 region has 17 residues. Per the germline V gene, CDR1 is SGHDT and CDR2 is YYEEEE. V was clipped by 4 bases and J by 5 bases; unmatched bases: 16. This chain uses TRBV5-6 with TRBJ2-5, with TRBD2 matching 8 bases. Sample: PBMCs, taken after nivolumab (anti-PD-1) treatment. This clonotype was sampled from a person between 40 and 85 years old with oral cavity squamous cell carcinoma. The CDR3 loop is CASSPRRSGNWGETQYF. The CDR3 DNA is TGTGCCAGCAGCCCAAGGCGTAGCGGGAACTGGGGTGAGACCCAGTACTTC. Drawing the rest from reference TRBV5-6 and TRBJ2-5, the complete variable domain is DAGVTQSPTHLIKTRGQQVTLRCSPKSGHDTVSWYQQALGQGPQFIFQYYEEEERQRGNFPDRFSGHQFPNYSSELNVNALLLGDSALYLCASSPRRSGNWGETQYFGPGTRLLVL.